Many counts were recorded for the clone carrying this T cell receptor (beta chain). Its matching antigen is unknown. The data were obtained in a study of T cells in Graves' hyperthyroidism and ophthalmopathy. Whole-study results and caveats: Onset of ophthalmopathy came a median roughly 6.9 months after the model predicted it.

Amplified regions were TCR beta CDR3 sequences from RNA transcripts. A set of HTBI primers served as the primers for a first-round RT-PCR of the TCR CDR3. TCRdb itself ran the multiplex PCR reads through MiXCR, one entry per CDR3 protein. The sample lists 300,000 to 500,000 distinct CDR3 sequences; more than 12% were seen once. Clinical symptoms, serum thyroxine and TRAb, thyroid ultrasound and orbital computed tomography were used for the diagnoses. Germline V gene lookup returns CDR1 SNHLY and CDR2 FYNNEI. This CDR3 comprises 16 residues. V was trimmed by 4 bases and J by 6 bases, leaving 19 bases between them.

The TCR sequence derives from a man aged 50-60 years with Graves' ophthalmopathy. V is TRBV2 and J is TRBJ2-4, with a tentative D call TRBD2 (6 bases). The sequenced material came from blood. CDR3: CASSVGHARGVNIQYF. CDR3 DNA sequence: TGTGCCAGCAGTGTTGGCCACGCGCGGGGAGTAAACATTCAGTACTTC. The full variable domain, rest sourced from reference TRBV2 and TRBJ2-4, is EPEVTQTPSHQVTQMGQEVILRCVPISNHLYFYWYRQILGQKVEFLVSFYNNEISEKSEIFDDQFSVERPDGSNFTLKIRSTKLEDSAMYFCASSVGHARGVNIQYFGAGTRLSVL.